This T cell receptor (beta chain) was identified during a study of shared clonotypes between healthy human individuals. Replicate PCRs for sorted subsets used around 200 ng DNA; this equaled about 30,000 T cell genomes. The method was immunoSEQ multiplex PCR; TCRdb's version includes in-frame clones alone and lacks a portion of them. The sample includes more than 1,200,000 clones, about 98.5% of them seen just once. Material: naive CD4+ T cells sorted from blood. Subset meaning: CD45RA+ positively selected. This TCR derives from a man aged 30 to 45 in good health.

The CDR3 DNA sequence: TGTGCCAGCAGCTTTGTCAGGGAGAACTATGGCTACACCTTC. Protein: CASSFVRENYGYTF. This sequence joins TRBV5-8 and TRBJ1-2; D is possibly TRBD1 (5 bases). Trimming removed 2 bases at V and 2 bases at J, with 10 bases between. This CDR3 contains 14 residues. The germline V gene encodes CDR1 SGHTS and CDR2 YDEGEE.